This T cell receptor (beta chain) originates from a study of T cell repertoires in cytomegalovirus infection. In the study overall: It was the public TCR beta signatures that indicated both CMV infection and matching HLA type. Overall study findings and caveats: The ex vivo response showed dominance by HLA-C-restricted CMV-specific TCR beta clonotypes.

This clonotype was detected many times. Its target is not known. TCRdb redid the calling of the reads with MiXCR, one entry per CDR3 protein. The table has about 180,000 distinct CDR3 sequences, roughly 14% seen once. Germline values: CDR1 GTSNPN, CDR2 SVGIG (reference sequence). This CDR3 has 18 residues. The ends were cut back, 2 bases at V and 0 bases at J, with 20 bases in the middle. This sequence originates from a human donor in good health (CMV status not recorded). Some clones in this sample may be carry-over from other donors' samples. The chain links TRBV30 to TRBJ2-4, with D perhaps TRBD1 (6 bases). Sequencing input: PBMCs. CDR3 nucleotides: TGTGCCTGGAGTAAAACAGGGTCAGGACTGATAGCCAAAAACATTCAGTACTTC. This gives the protein CAWSKTGSGLIAKNIQYF. Variable domain in full (rest from reference TRBV30 and TRBJ2-4): SQTIHQWPATLVQPVGSPLSLECTVEGTSNPNLYWYRQAAGRGLQLLFYSVGIGQISSEVPQNLSASRPQDRQFILSSKKLLLSDSGFYLCAWSKTGSGLIAKNIQYFGAGTRLSVL.